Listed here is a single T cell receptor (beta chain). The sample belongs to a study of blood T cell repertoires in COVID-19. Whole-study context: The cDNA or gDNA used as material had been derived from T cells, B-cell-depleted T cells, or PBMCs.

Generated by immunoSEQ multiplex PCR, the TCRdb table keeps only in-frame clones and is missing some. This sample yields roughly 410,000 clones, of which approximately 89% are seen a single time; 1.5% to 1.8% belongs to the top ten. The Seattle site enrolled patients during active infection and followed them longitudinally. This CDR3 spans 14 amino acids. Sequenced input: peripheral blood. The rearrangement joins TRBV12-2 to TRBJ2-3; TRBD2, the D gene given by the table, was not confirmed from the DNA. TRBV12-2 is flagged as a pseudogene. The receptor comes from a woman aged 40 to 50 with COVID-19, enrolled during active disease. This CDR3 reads CASRFWLATDTQYF. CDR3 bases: TGTGCAAGTCGCTTTTGGCTAGCAACAGATACGCAGTATTTT.